This TCR beta chain was found in a study of cytomegalovirus exposure and HLA in healthy donors (dated by TCRdb to the late 2010s). Broadly, across the study: According to an earlier analysis of a few hundred of the donors, about 180 million T cells yielded 95 million to 140 million unique TCR beta sequences and around 300 Gb of sequence data. Using immunosequencing, the study profiled T cell repertoires from 666 subjects and related those repertoires to cytomegalovirus serostatus. The number of donors typed differed by locus, with roughly 620-630 for A, B, C, DRB1 and DQB1, roughly 520 for DQA1, 600 to 610 for DPA1, and 472 for DPB1. All discovery cohort repertoires had been generated on a single sequencing platform. Among the roughly 400 genotyped donors, around 81% belonged to the genetic ancestry cluster associated with self-reported Caucasian donors. Across under 500 genotyped donors of the cohort, an average of approximately 220,000 unique TCR beta nucleotide sequences per donor were sequenced, and roughly 20% of those sequences were non-productive. To study patterns of TCR occurrence, a later analysis re-analyzed previously published TCR beta repertoires from several hundred donors and added high-resolution HLA genotyping. To predict cytomegalovirus infection status, the study combined high-throughput TCR immunosequencing, statistical association of individual TCRs with disease status, and machine learning. The study aimed to test whether signatures of past pathogen exposure could be identified by cataloging public T cell receptors. An earlier analysis of fewer than 750 of the donors used high-throughput TCR beta sequencing to judge whether each TCR beta V gene segment behaved as functional or pseudogenic. Besides the first cohort of 666 subjects, a separate validation cohort made up of about 120 different subjects was used. The later analysis used no new phenotypic data to find candidate immune exposures, relying instead on TCR beta sequences and their occurrence across donors. Alongside the repertoire data, information on donor age, sex, ethnicity and CMV serostatus was compiled. HLA typing included class I and class II loci at four-digit resolution. Roughly 300 gigabases of sequencing data and 75 million to 85 million unique TCR sequences made up an early release that covered approximately 700 HLA-typed donors. In a later genetic analysis, genome-wide SNP genotypes for about three fifths of the 666 donors were used, and that subset was treated as a discovery cohort. Five DR-DQ haplotypes were treated as single units for association and clustering because of strong linkage in the cohort.

CDR1 SGHVS and CDR2 FQNEAQ were looked up in the germline V gene. The germline V and J ends show losses of 5 bases and 0 bases respectively, and no gene match explains 6 bases of the junction. Its CDR3 holds 16 amino acids, cysteine through phenylalanine. CDR3 DNA only is kept here, 48 bases in frame from base 1. Receptors were amplified or captured by the immunoSEQ multiplex PCR assay. The multiplex PCR relied on a mix of 60 forward primers for TCR Vbeta segments and 13 reverse primers for TCR Jbeta segments. The CDR3 region of rearranged TCR beta genes was amplified from genomic DNA with a multiplex PCR assay. On the Illumina HiSeq System, the amplified TCR beta libraries were sequenced as 87-base-pair reads. The study's processing was this. In a later analysis, tens of millions of unique TCR beta chains were counted across the 500 to 850 repertoires, and about 10 million of these chains were shared by at least two donors. Raw reads were error-corrected and collapsed into unique sequences by a nearest-neighbor algorithm in which closely related sequences were merged to remove PCR and sequencing errors. V, D and J gene segments were assigned by aligning CDR3 sequences to IMGT reference sequences. Each retained sequence needed at least a six-nucleotide match to both a V gene segment and a J gene segment. Rearrangements were called productive when the CDR3 lacked stop codons and stayed in frame with V and J; all others were non-productive. CDR3 was defined by IMGT convention, running from the second conserved V-encoded cysteine to the conserved J-encoded phenylalanine. The earlier analysis of 500 to 600 of the donors excluded sequences that lacked an unambiguous match to a single V gene segment. In an earlier analysis of almost 600 of the donors, a V segment was called functional when productive rearrangements were above 56.7%, and segregating when the standard deviation between donors exceeded 5%. A statistical classification framework was built to diagnose cytomegalovirus status from the catalog of TCR beta chain sequences. In a later analysis, V and J genes were assigned by comparing TCR nucleotide sequences against IMGT/GENE-DB human TR gene sequences. A later analysis assigned CDR3 sequences and most-parsimonious VDJ recombination scenarios with the TCRdist pipeline. A later analysis defined each TCR beta chain by its CDR3 amino acid sequence plus V-gene family, and excluded reads lacking a unique V-gene family. To address suspected cross-contamination and a sequencing artifact, a later analysis removed 592 highly shared, low-generation-probability nucleotide sequences. In a later analysis, a clonal expansion index was calculated for each public chain from normalized within-repertoire ranks of inferred template counts. Generation probabilities in a later analysis came from a VDJ recombination model fitted to out-of-frame rearrangements, and those results were checked against IGoR. In a later analysis, TCR-TCR, TCR-HLA and TCR-CMV co-occurrence was scored with hypergeometric tests, and a repertoire-size bias correction was applied to TCR pairs. A later analysis estimated false discovery rates by permuting HLA or CMV assignments 20 times. In a later analysis, co-occurring TCRs were grouped with DBSCAN, and TCRdist sequence similarity was added when clustering was performed within HLA-allele-positive subsets. Repertoires with fewer than 30,000 or more than 120,000 public chains, plus five repertoires with anomalous nucleotide sharing, were excluded from co-occurrence clustering. TCRdb holds this immuneACCESS table with in-frame rearrangements only. Some clones are missing; in checked studies, unresolved V genes explain under half, and the rest has no known cause. V and J calls and clone size are copied from that table; D and trimming were computed from the DNA. This sample is represented by fewer than 100,000 clones; 79% of them were singletons. The ten most abundant clones make up 3.8% of the sample.

Study-level results and caveats: Most CMV-associated TCR beta chains appeared to be HLA-restricted in a later analysis, and the HLA associations seemed to be driven largely by CMV exposure. The study gave a list of about 160 TCR beta chains associated with cytomegalovirus. A further reported finding was that TCR beta sequences accurately predicted the HLA-A and HLA-B alleles for most subjects in the first cohort. When HLA alleles, especially DR and DQ, strongly co-occurred, attributing TCR associations to individual alleles was difficult. The cohort was sequenced for TCR beta chains only, and without alpha or paired-chain data the features that could be detected were limited. Linkage disequilibrium might explain the correlated functional status among segregating V segments, but an unknown experimental factor could not be excluded. Immune exposure information for the cohort was limited to CMV serostatus. A later analysis reported that several top co-occurrence clusters appeared linked to parvovirus B19, influenza, CMV and Epstein-Barr virus. In an earlier analysis of approximately 590 of the donors, most TCR beta V segments appeared in productive rearrangements about 90% or about 30% of the time, broadly matching IMGT annotations. Because counts were too low, some 16 rarely observed V segments, including chromosome 9 orphons, were excluded from the earlier analysis of roughly 580 of the donors. Presence/absence analyses assumed roughly uniform sequencing depth across donors, an assumption that may not hold. In vitro tests confirmed that three of the cytomegalovirus-associated TCR beta chains recognize cytomegalovirus antigens. Compared with the roughly 670-donor mean, donors in an Asian-associated ancestry cluster had fewer N-insertions in productive TCRs, according to a later genetic analysis. Because HLA typing was unavailable for some donors at each locus, only the typed subset was used in association tests. A group of highly shared sequence variants was considered likely to be a technical artifact of the sequencing pipeline. Most TCR sequences were observed very rarely across donors, whereas some public TCRs were present in many individuals. The classifier was reported to diagnose cytomegalovirus status with high specificity and sensitivity in both the original cohort and the validation cohort. According to a later analysis, TCR association rates differed among HLA loci, with DRB1 alleles showing the most associated TCRs and HLA-C alleles showing the fewest. Some IMGT-functional V segments, including TRBV6-2 and TRBV6-3, could not be distinguished by the 87-base-pair reads and were therefore excluded. In a later analysis, some 17,000 TCR beta sequences were associated with specific HLA alleles at a false discovery rate of 0.05. An association between a missense DCLRE1C variant and V-gene and J-gene trimming of TCR beta chains was found in a later genetic analysis and replicated in an independent cohort. The authors suggested that the approach could potentially be extended to other disease states and immunological phenotypes. In a later analysis, HLA-associated TCR beta chains showed more clonal expansion and lower generation probabilities than non-associated chains that were equally common.

The cohort consisted of some 670 healthy bone marrow donors. At the time of sampling, all cohort members were nominally healthy, though unrecorded immune exposures were likely present. The donor was CMV seronegative and belonged to the group of 350 to 400 seronegative cohort members. A peripheral blood sample was provided by each donor, and peripheral blood mononuclear cells were used for TCR beta sequencing. Genomic DNA extraction from the blood cell samples was performed with the Qiagen DNeasy Blood Extraction Kit. As to this clone: Its antigen is not yet known. Within one base of it there is no much larger clone, and no base qualities were kept.

What was sequenced was PBMCs. This receptor was obtained from a woman aged 40 to 50 in good health and CMV-seronegative. The V and J genes are TRBV7-8 and TRBJ2-7, with TRBD2 identical over 11 junction bases. The CDR3 is CASSPSGLAVSYEQYF. The nucleotides are TGTGCCAGCAGCCCCTCGGGACTAGCGGTCTCCTACGAGCAGTACTTC.